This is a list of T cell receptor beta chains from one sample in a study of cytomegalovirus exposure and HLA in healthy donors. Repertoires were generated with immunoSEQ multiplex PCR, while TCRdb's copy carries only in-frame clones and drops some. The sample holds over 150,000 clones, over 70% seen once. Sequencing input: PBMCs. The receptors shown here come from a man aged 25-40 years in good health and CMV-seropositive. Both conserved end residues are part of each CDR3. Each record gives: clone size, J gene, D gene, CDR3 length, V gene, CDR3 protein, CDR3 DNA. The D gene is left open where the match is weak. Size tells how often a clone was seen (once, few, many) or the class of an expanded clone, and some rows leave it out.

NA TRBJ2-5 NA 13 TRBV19 CASSIRQEETQYF TGTGCCAGTAGTATACGGCAGGAAGAGACCCAGTACTTC
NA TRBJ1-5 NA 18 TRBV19 CASSVGGGVYNSNQPQHF TGTGCCAGTAGTGTGGGGGGTGGTGTCTACAATAGCAATCAGCCCCAGCATTTT
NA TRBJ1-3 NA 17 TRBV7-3 CASSSTLRGSSGNTIYF TGTGCCAGCAGCTCTACTCTGCGGGGGTCCTCTGGAAACACCATATATTTT
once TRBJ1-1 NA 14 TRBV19 CASNPGLTNTEAFF TGTGCCAGTAACCCGGGACTCACGAACACTGAAGCTTTCTTT
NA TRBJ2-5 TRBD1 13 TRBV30 CAWGTGGAETQYF TGTGCCTGGGGGACAGGGGGCGCGGAGACCCAGTACTTC
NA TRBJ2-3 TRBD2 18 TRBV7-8 CASSQRASGSLSTDTQYF TGTGCCAGCAGCCAAAGGGCTAGCGGGAGCCTCAGCACAGATACGCAGTATTTT
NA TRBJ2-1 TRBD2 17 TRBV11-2 CASSSRTSGRGYNEQFF TGTGCCAGCAGCTCGAGGACTAGCGGGAGGGGCTACAATGAGCAGTTCTTC
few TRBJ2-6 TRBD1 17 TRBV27 CASSTDRVVAGANVLTF TGTGCCAGCAGTACGGACAGGGTGGTGGCTGGGGCCAACGTCCTGACTTTC
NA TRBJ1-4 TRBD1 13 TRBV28 CASSTGQGRELFF TGTGCCAGCAGTACTGGACAGGGTAGGGAACTGTTTTTT
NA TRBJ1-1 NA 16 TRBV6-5 CASSYSLEGAYTEAFF TGTGCCAGCAGTTACTCTCTCGAGGGCGCTTACACTGAAGCTTTCTTT
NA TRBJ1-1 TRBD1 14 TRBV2 CASSPTGGNTEAFF TGTGCCAGCAGTCCTACAGGGGGCAACACTGAAGCTTTCTTT
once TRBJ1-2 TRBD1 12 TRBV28 CASNRQGDGYTF TGTGCCAGCAACAGACAGGGGGATGGCTACACCTTC
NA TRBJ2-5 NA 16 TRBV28 CASSPADTNIQETQYF TGTGCCAGCAGCCCTGCGGACACCAACATCCAAGAGACCCAGTACTTC
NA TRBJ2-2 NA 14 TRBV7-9 CASSLDSYTGELFF TGTGCCAGCAGCTTAGACTCGTACACCGGGGAGCTGTTTTTT
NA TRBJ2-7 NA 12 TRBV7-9 CASRLYQYEQYF TGTGCCAGCCGCTTATACCAGTACGAGCAGTACTTC
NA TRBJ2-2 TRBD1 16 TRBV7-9 CASSGRDRVNTGELFF TGTGCCAGCAGCGGCCGGGACAGGGTGAACACCGGGGAGCTGTTTTTT
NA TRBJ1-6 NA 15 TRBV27 CASTHDRRPDSPLHF TGTGCCAGCACTCATGACAGGCGCCCGGATTCACCCCTCCACTTT
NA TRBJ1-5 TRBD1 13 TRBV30 CAWSRQGNQPQHF TGTGCCTGGAGTCGACAGGGTAACCAGCCCCAGCATTTT
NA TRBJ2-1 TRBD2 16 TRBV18 CASSLGLAGTGNEQFF TGTGCCAGCTCACTAGGACTAGCGGGAACGGGCAATGAGCAGTTCTTC
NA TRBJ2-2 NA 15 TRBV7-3 CASSSGVLNTGELFF TGTGCCAGCAGCTCAGGGGTGCTGAACACCGGGGAGCTGTTTTTT
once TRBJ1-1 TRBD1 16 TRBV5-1 CASSRTQGGMNTEAFF TGCGCCAGCAGCAGAACACAGGGGGGCATGAACACTGAAGCTTTCTTT